This T cell receptor beta chain appears in the sequencing data of a study of cytomegalovirus exposure and HLA in healthy donors. PCR involved 60 Vbeta and 13 Jbeta primers. Assay: immunoSEQ multiplex PCR; the TCRdb copy retains only in-frame clones and omits some. The sample records 150,000 to 200,000 clones, roughly 87% being singletons. The V end was cut by 3 bases, the J end by 2 bases, with 12 bases between. CDR1 SGHRS and CDR2 YFSETQ come from the germline V gene. The length of the CDR3 is 15 residues. This clone was observed a single time. The rearrangement joins TRBV5-1 to TRBJ2-1; tentatively, D is TRBD1 (6 bases). The source material was PBMCs. This receptor was obtained from a boy aged 2 to 9 in good health and CMV-seronegative. The CDR3 reads CASSSGQQTYNEQFF. DNA for the CDR3: TGCGCCAGCAGCTCCGGACAGCAAACCTACAATGAGCAGTTCTTC. Using reference TRBV5-1 and TRBJ2-1 for the parts outside the CDR3, the full variable domain is KAGVTQTPRYLIKTRGQQVTLSCSPISGHRSVSWYQQTPGQGLQFLFEYFSETQRNKGNFPGRFSGRQFSNSRSEMNVSTLELGDSALYLCASSSGQQTYNEQFFGPGTRLTVL.